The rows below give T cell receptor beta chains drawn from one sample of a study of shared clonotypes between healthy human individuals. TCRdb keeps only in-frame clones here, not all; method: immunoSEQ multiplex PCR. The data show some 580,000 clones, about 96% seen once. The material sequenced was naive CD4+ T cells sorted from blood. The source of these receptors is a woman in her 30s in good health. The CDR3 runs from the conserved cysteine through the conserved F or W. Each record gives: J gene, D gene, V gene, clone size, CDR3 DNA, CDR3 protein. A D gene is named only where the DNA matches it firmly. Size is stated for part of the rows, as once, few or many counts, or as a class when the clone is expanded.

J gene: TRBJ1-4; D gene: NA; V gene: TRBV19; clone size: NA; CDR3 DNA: TGTGCCAGTACTACTCAGGGACAACTGTTTTTT; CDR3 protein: CASTTQGQLFF
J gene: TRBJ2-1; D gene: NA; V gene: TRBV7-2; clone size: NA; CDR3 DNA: TGTGCCAGCAGATTGGGGAGCTCCTACAATGAGCAGTTCTTC; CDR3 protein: CASRLGSSYNEQFF
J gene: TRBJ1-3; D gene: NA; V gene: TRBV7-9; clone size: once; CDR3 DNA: TGTGCCAGCAGCCCCCCGGTGCGGAGAACTGCTGGAAACACCATATATTTT; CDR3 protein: CASSPPVRRTAGNTIYF
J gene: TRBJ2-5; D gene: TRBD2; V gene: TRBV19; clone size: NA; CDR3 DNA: TGTGCCAGTAGCACTAGCGGCCAAGAGACCCAGTACTTC; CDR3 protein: CASSTSGQETQYF
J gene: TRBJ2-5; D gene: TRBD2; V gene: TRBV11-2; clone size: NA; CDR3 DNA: TGTGCCAGCAGCCCAGTTTTTTGGACTAGCGGGGGAAAGACCCAGTACTTC; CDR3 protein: CASSPVFWTSGGKTQYF
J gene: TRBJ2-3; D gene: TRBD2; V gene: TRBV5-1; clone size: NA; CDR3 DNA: TGCGCCAGCAGCCAATGGGGACTAGCGGGAGTGAGCGATACGCAGTATTTT; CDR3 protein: CASSQWGLAGVSDTQYF
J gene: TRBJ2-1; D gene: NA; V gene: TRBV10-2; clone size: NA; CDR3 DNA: TGCGCCAGCATGCAACTTAGCGGTGAGCAGTTCTTC; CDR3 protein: CASMQLSGEQFF
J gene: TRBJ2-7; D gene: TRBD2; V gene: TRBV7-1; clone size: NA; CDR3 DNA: TGTGCCAGCAGCTCACAACTAGCGGGAGGGCCCTACGAGCAGTACTTC; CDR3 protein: CASSSQLAGGPYEQYF
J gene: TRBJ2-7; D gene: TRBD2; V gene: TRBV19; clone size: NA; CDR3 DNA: TGTGCCAGTAGTAGTGGAGCGGGAGTAGAGGAGCAGTACTTC; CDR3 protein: CASSSGAGVEEQYF
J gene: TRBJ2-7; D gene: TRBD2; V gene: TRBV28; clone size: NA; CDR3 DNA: TGTGCCAGCAGTAACCCTAGCGGGAAATCCTACGAGCAGTACTTC; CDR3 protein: CASSNPSGKSYEQYF
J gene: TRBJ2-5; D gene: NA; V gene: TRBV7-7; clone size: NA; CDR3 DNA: TGTGCCAGCAGCCCAACCGGGACAAAAGAGACCCAGTACTTC; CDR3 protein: CASSPTGTKETQYF
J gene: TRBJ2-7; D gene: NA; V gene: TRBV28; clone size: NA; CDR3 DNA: TGTGCCAGCAGGCCGGGGGATGCCCTAGGAGAGCAGTACTTC; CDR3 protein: CASRPGDALGEQYF
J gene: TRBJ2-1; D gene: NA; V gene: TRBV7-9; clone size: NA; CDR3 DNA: TGTGCCAGCAGCTCGACTAGCTCCTACAATGAGCAGTTCTTC; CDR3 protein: CASSSTSSYNEQFF
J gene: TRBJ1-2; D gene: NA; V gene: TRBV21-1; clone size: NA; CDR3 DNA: TGTGCCAGCAGCAAAGGGGAAGAGGGCTACGGGGGCCCGATTTACCGCTACACCTTC; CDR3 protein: CASSKGEEGYGGPIYRYTF
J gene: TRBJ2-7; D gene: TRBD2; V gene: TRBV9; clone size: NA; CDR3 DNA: TGTGCCAGCAGCGTAGCGGGAGGGCGGGACGAGCAGTACTTC; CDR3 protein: CASSVAGGRDEQYF
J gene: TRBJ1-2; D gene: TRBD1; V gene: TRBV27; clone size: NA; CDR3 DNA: TGTGCCAGCAGTCCGACAGGGGCTGTCGGCTACACCTTC; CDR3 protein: CASSPTGAVGYTF
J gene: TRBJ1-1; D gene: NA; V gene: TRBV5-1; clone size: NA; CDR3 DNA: TGCGCCAGCAGTAAAACTCGAGGCAACACTGAAGCTTTCTTT; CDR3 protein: CASSKTRGNTEAFF
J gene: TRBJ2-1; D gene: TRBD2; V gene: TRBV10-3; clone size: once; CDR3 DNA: TGTGCCATCAGTGAGTTTAGCGGGAGGGCCTATGAGCAGTTCTTC; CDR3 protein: CAISEFSGRAYEQFF
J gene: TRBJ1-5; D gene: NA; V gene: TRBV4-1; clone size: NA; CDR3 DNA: TGCGCCAGCAGCCAGTCGCGGGACGGCGGGGTATTGCAGCCCCAGCATTTT; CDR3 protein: CASSQSRDGGVLQPQHF
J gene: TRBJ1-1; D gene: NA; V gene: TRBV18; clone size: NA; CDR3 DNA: TGTGCCAGCTTAGGGACGGTGAACACTGAAGCTTTCTTT; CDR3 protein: CASLGTVNTEAFF
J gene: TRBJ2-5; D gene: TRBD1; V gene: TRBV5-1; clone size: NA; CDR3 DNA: TGCGCCAGCAGCTCCACAGGGGGCGGGCAAGAGACCCAGTACTTC; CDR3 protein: CASSSTGGGQETQYF
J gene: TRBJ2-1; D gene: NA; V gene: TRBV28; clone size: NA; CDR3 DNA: TGTGCCAGCAGTTTAACGGATTATGAGCAGTTCTTC; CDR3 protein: CASSLTDYEQFF
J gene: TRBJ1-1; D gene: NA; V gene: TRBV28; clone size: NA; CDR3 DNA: TGTGCCAGCAGCCCGGCTCCTGGGGGGGGGCAGGGTACTGAAGCTTTCTTT; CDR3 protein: CASSPAPGGGQGTEAFF
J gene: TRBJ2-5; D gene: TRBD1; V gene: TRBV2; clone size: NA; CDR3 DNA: TGTGCCAGCAGTGAAGGTGGGACAGGGGGCTGGGAGACCCAGTACTTC; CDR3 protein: CASSEGGTGGWETQYF
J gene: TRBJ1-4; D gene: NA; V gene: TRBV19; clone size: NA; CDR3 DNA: TGTGCCAGTAGTATTACTGGGGCTAATGAAAAACTGTTTTTT; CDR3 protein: CASSITGANEKLFF
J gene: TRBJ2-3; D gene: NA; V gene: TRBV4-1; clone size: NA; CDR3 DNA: TGCGCCAGCGGGCCGCTAGCGACAGATACGCAGTATTTT; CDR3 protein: CASGPLATDTQYF
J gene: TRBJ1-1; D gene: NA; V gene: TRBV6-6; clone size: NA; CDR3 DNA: TGTGCCAGCAGTTACAGTACCAGGGGCAACACTGAAGCTTTCTTT; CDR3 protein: CASSYSTRGNTEAFF
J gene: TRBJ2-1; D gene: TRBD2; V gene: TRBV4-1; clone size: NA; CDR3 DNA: TGCGCCAGCAGCCAAGTGTTATCCAAAGGAGGGACTAGCGGGAGGGATGAGCAGTTCTTC; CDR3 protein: CASSQVLSKGGTSGRDEQFF
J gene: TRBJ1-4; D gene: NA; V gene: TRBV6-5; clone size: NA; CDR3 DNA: TGTGCCAGCAGTTACGGGGGCGCGGTGGGGAATGAAAAACTGTTTTTT; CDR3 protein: CASSYGGAVGNEKLFF
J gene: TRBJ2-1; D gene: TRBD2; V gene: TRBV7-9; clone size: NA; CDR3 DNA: TGTGCCAGCAGCTTGGGAAAGCGGGATGCGGATGAGCAGTTCTTC; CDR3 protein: CASSLGKRDADEQFF